The rows below give T cell receptor beta chains drawn from one sample of a study of blood T cells in healthy people across ages. TCRdb analysed the 5' RACE reads with MiXCR anew, one entry per CDR3 protein. Found here are about 830,000 distinct CDR3 sequences, under 80% of them singletons; the top ten hold 25% to 35%. The sequenced material came from blood. Receptors originate from a man aged 30 to 45 in good health. Each CDR3 is given with its conserved first and last residue. A D gene is named only where the DNA matches it firmly. Size values are once, few and many counts, or a class for expanded clones, and some rows have none.

CDR3aa: CASSPPLSGGANEQFF
CDR3nt: TGTGCCAGCAGCCCTCCTCTTAGCGGGGGGGCTAATGAGCAGTTCTTC
abundance: NA
j_gene: TRBJ2-1
d_gene: TRBD2
v_gene: TRBV9

CDR3aa: CAGSLSGGSSTGNEQFF
CDR3nt: TGTGCCGGCAGCTTAAGCGGGGGGTCTAGCACCGGGAATGAGCAGTTCTTC
abundance: NA
j_gene: TRBJ2-1
d_gene: TRBD2
v_gene: TRBV7-2

CDR3aa: CSARDNAGANVLTF
CDR3nt: TGCAGTGCTAGAGATAACGCCGGGGCCAACGTCCTGACTTTC
abundance: NA
j_gene: TRBJ2-6
d_gene: NA
v_gene: TRBV20-1

CDR3aa: CASSFPGQRTDTQYF
CDR3nt: TGTGCCAGCAGTTTCCCGGGACAACGCACAGATACGCAGTATTTT
abundance: NA
j_gene: TRBJ2-3
d_gene: NA
v_gene: TRBV28

CDR3aa: CASSLTSGLAVYEQYF
CDR3nt: TGTGCCAGCAGCTTAACGAGCGGACTAGCGGTCTACGAGCAGTACTTC
abundance: NA
j_gene: TRBJ2-7
d_gene: TRBD2
v_gene: TRBV11-1

CDR3aa: CASSQRDRAEMSSYNSPLHF
CDR3nt: TGCGCCAGCAGCCAACGGGACAGGGCTGAGATGAGCTCCTATAATTCACCCCTCCACTTT
abundance: NA
j_gene: TRBJ1-6
d_gene: TRBD1
v_gene: TRBV4-3

CDR3aa: CASKGAGARNYGYTF
CDR3nt: TGTGCCAGTAAAGGGGCGGGGGCGCGGAACTATGGCTACACCTTC
abundance: many
j_gene: TRBJ1-2
d_gene: NA
v_gene: TRBV12-3/TRBV12-4

CDR3aa: CASSSDRVGSYEQYF
CDR3nt: TGTGCCAGCAGTTCGGACAGGGTTGGATCCTACGAGCAGTACTTC
abundance: NA
j_gene: TRBJ2-7
d_gene: TRBD1
v_gene: TRBV6-5

CDR3aa: CASSLGFREQYF
CDR3nt: TGTGCCAGCAGCTTAGGTTTCAGGGAGCAGTACTTC
abundance: NA
j_gene: TRBJ2-7
d_gene: NA
v_gene: TRBV7-9

CDR3aa: CACRFSGGLGEQYF
CDR3nt: TGTGCCTGCAGATTTAGCGGGGGCCTTGGCGAGCAGTACTTC
abundance: few
j_gene: TRBJ2-7
d_gene: TRBD2
v_gene: TRBV12-3/TRBV12-4

CDR3aa: CAISEGGARNSPLHF
CDR3nt: TGTGCCATCAGTGAAGGGGGGGCGCGGAATTCACCCCTCCACTTT
abundance: few
j_gene: TRBJ1-6
d_gene: NA
v_gene: TRBV10-3

CDR3aa: CATSSRGAYNEQFF
CDR3nt: TGTGCCACCAGCAGCCGGGGTGCCTACAATGAGCAGTTCTTC
abundance: few
j_gene: TRBJ2-1
d_gene: NA
v_gene: TRBV15

CDR3aa: CASSLSGGGGNEQFF
CDR3nt: TGTGCCAGCAGCTTATCCGGCGGGGGGGGCAATGAGCAGTTCTTC
abundance: NA
j_gene: TRBJ2-1
d_gene: TRBD2
v_gene: TRBV7-3

CDR3aa: CASSSPDQNGSYEQYF
CDR3nt: TGTGCCAGCAGTTCCCCGGACCAGAATGGGTCCTACGAGCAGTACTTC
abundance: NA
j_gene: TRBJ2-7
d_gene: NA
v_gene: TRBV28

CDR3aa: CASSLYWDRGYNEQFF
CDR3nt: TGTGCCAGCAGTTTATATTGGGACAGGGGCTACAATGAGCAGTTCTTC
abundance: NA
j_gene: TRBJ2-1
d_gene: TRBD1
v_gene: TRBV27

CDR3aa: CASSQESGSYEQYF
CDR3nt: TGCGCCAGCAGCCAAGAGTCAGGATCCTACGAGCAGTACTTC
abundance: NA
j_gene: TRBJ2-7
d_gene: NA
v_gene: TRBV4-3

CDR3aa: CASSVINGRAIETQYF
CDR3nt: TGTGCCAGCAGCGTGATAAATGGGCGGGCGATTGAGACCCAGTACTTC
abundance: few
j_gene: TRBJ2-5
d_gene: NA
v_gene: TRBV6-6

CDR3aa: CSASGTEEKLFF
CDR3nt: TGCAGTGCTAGTGGGACCGAGGAAAAACTGTTTTTT
abundance: NA
j_gene: TRBJ1-4
d_gene: NA
v_gene: TRBV20-1

CDR3aa: CSALQGAYTDTQYF
CDR3nt: TGCAGTGCCCTACAGGGGGCCTACACAGATACGCAGTATTTT
abundance: few
j_gene: TRBJ2-3
d_gene: TRBD1
v_gene: TRBV20-1